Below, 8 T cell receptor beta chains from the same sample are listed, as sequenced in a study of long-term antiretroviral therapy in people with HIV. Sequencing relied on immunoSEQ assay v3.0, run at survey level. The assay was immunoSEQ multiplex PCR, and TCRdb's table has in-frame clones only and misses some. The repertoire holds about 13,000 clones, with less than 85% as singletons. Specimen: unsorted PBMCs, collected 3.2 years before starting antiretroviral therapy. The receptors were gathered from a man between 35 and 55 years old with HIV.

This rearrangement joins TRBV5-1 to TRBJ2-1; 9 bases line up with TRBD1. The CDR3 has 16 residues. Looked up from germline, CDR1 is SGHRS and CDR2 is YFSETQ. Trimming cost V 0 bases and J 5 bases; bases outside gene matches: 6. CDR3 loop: CASSLAGTGPHNEQFF. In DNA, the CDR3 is TGCGCCAGCAGCTTGGCAGGGACAGGGCCCCACAATGAGCAGTTCTTC.

CDR3 sequence (DNA): TGTGCCAGCAGCTTAGATAGGACAGGTTACTATGGCTACACCTTC. Its protein is CASSLDRTGYYGYTF. The V call is TRBV7-2, the J call TRBJ1-2; 7 positions agree with TRBD1. The V gene's germline CDR1 is SGHTA and CDR2 FQGNSA. After removal of 1 base from V and 3 bases from J, the junction contained 5 bases not matched to a gene. This CDR3 is 15 amino acids long.

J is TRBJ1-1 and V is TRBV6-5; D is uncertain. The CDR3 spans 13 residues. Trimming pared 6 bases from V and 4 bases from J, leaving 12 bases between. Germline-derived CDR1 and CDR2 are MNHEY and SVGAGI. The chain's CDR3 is CASRAQISTEAFF. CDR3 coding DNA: TGTGCCAGCAGGGCCCAGATAAGCACTGAAGCTTTCTTT.

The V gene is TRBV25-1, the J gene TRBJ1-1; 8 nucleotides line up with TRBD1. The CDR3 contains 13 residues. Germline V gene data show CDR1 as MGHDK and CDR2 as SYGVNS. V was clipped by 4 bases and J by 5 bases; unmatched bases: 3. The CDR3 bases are TGTGCCAGCAGTGGGACAGGGAGAACTGAAGCTTTCTTT. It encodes CASSGTGRTEAFF.

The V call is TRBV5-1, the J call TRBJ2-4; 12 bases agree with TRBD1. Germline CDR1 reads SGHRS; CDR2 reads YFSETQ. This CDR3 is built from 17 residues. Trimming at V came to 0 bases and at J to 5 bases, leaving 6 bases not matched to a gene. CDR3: CASSLGHRDRGQNIQYF. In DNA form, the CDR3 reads TGCGCCAGCAGCTTGGGCCACCGGGACAGGGGGCAAAACATTCAGTACTTC.

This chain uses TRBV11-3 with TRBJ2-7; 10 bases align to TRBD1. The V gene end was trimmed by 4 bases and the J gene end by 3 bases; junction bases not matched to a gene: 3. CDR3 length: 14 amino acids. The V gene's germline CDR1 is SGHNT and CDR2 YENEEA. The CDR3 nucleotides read TGTGCCAGCAGCTCCCGGACAGGGGGCTACGAGCAGTACTTC. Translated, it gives CASSSRTGGYEQYF.

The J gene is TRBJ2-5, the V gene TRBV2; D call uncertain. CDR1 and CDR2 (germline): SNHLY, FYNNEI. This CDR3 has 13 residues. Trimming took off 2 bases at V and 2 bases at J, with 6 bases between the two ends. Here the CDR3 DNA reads TGTGCCAGCAGTGAATGGGGTCAAGAGACCCAGTACTTC. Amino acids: CASSEWGQETQYF.

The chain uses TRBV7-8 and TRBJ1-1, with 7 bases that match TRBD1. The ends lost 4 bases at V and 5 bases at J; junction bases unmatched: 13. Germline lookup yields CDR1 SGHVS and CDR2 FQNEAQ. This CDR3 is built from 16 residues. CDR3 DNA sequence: TGTGCCAGCAGCTCGATTACGGGACAGATGAGGACTGAAGCTTTCTTT. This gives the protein CASSSITGQMRTEAFF. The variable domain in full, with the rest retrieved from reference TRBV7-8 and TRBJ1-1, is GAGVSQSPRYKVAKRGQDVALRCDPISGHVSLFWYQQALGQGPEFLTYFQNEAQLDKSGLPSDRFFAERPEGSVSTLKIQRTQQEDSAVYLCASSSITGQMRTEAFFGQGTRLTVV.